This T cell receptor beta chain stems from a study of T-cell memory formation after mild COVID-19. At the level of the study: Clustering of TCRs was largely donor specific. General study results and limits: Most CD4+ clones that shrank were in CM and EM, while CD8+ ones turned up in EMRA.

A remark on this clonotype: What it recognizes is unknown.

The germline CDR1 and CDR2 sequences are MNHEY and SVGAGI. V shed 0 bases and J shed 8 bases, with 10 bases lying between them. The CDR3 covers 13 residues. 5'RACE with constant-segment primers yielded barcoded, UMI-tagged TCR alpha and TCR beta cDNA libraries. TCRdb ran MiXCR on the 5' RACE reads and lists one entry per CDR3 protein. Here the sample spans around 340,000 distinct CDR3 sequences, 12% to 15% being singletons. The sample comprised PBMCs or a T cell subset sorted from them (not recorded which). The origin of this receptor is a man aged 18-30 years who had mild COVID-19 (a few samples of this study predate the infection). Cell type and time point are not known. The gene calls are TRBV6-5 and TRBJ1-2; D ambiguous. The CDR3 sequence: CASSYSGSTGYTF. The CDR3 DNA reads TGTGCCAGCAGTTACTCAGGCAGCACCGGCTACACCTTC.